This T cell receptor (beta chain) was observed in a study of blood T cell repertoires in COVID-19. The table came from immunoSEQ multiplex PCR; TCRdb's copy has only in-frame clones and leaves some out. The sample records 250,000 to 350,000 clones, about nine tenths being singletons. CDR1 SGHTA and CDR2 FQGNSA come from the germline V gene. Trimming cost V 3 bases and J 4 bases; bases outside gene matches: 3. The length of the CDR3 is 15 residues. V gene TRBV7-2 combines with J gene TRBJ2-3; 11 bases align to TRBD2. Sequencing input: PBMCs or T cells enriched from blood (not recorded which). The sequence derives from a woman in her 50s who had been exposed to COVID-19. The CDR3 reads CASSFWGLAADTQYF. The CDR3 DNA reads TGTGCCAGCAGCTTCTGGGGACTAGCGGCAGATACGCAGTATTTT.